A single sample is the source of the 11 T cell receptor beta chains below, sequenced in a study of T cell responses to AZD1222 COVID-19 vaccine (dated by TCRdb to the early 2020s). Receptor libraries were prepared by the immunoSEQ multiplex PCR assay. TCRdb took over this immuneACCESS table, retaining in-frame rearrangements with V and J assigned. Such tables are incomplete; in checked studies, under half of the missing clones stem from an unresolved V gene, and the remainder is unexplained. Present in this sample are tens of thousands of clones, around 81% of which were seen just once. The ten largest clones capture 22% of the sample. Sample time point, as interpreted from the label and publication: baseline before first vaccination. This specimen was peripheral blood, taken on day 0 of AZD1222 vaccination. These receptors originate from an adult in good health.

This clone has just one count. The chain has TRBV11-2 and TRBJ1-2; 9 nucleotides match TRBD1. Germline V gene sequence: CDR1 SGHAT, CDR2 FQNNGV. J was trimmed by 1 base and V by 4 bases; bases with no gene match: 13. CDR3 length equals 18 residues. CDR3 protein: CASSSVRGTGKDNYGYTF. The CDR3 bases are TGTGCCAGCAGCTCCGTAAGAGGGACAGGGAAGGATAACTATGGCTACACCTTC.

V usage is TRBV10-3 and J usage is TRBJ2-7, with 7 bases identical to TRBD1. Germline trimming cut 11 bases from V and 5 bases from J; bases unmatched to any gene: 12. CDR1 is ENHRY, CDR2 SYGVKD, per germline. The CDR3 runs 13 residues. CDR3 sequence reads: CAALDRSGDEQYF. The CDR3 DNA reads as TGTGCCGCCTTGGACAGGTCCGGTGACGAGCAGTACTTC.

The rearrangement links TRBV28 to TRBJ1-1; tentative D call: TRBD1 (6 bases). Between the trimmed V and J ends, which lost 8 bases and 6 bases, there was a span of 19 bases. CDR1 and CDR2 from the germline V gene are MDHEN and SYDVKM. The CDR3 totals 14 residues. The CDR3 spells CASVSGALGAEAFF. CDR3 nucleotides: TGTGCCAGCGTCTCGGGGGCTCTAGGCGCTGAAGCTTTCTTT.

A few counts support this clone. The V call is TRBV6-4, the J call TRBJ2-2; D is ambiguous. The CDR3 loop spans 14 amino acids. Germline CDR1 reads MRHNA; CDR2 reads SNTAGT. Deletions cut 7 bases from V and 5 bases from J, with 14 bases between. The CDR3 region is CASTPLPGTGELFF. CDR3 bases: TGTGCCAGCACCCCCCTTCCTGGAACCGGGGAGCTGTTTTTT.

The chain uses TRBV7-8 and TRBJ1-5, with D unresolved. The CDR3 is 12 amino acids. Germline loops: CDR1 SGHVS, CDR2 FQNEAQ. V was trimmed by 3 bases and J by 9 bases, leaving 9 bases between them. This CDR3 reads CASSFPRLPQHF. CDR3 in DNA: TGTGCCAGCAGCTTCCCCCGATTGCCCCAGCATTTT. The full variable domain, its missing parts supplied by reference TRBV7-8 and TRBJ1-5, is GAGVSQSPRYKVAKRGQDVALRCDPISGHVSLFWYQQALGQGPEFLTYFQNEAQLDKSGLPSDRFFAERPEGSVSTLKIQRTQQEDSAVYLCASSFPRLPQHFGDGTRLSIL.

The V gene is TRBV2, the J gene TRBJ1-1; tentative D call: TRBD1 (6 bases). The CDR3 length is 13 residues. CDR1 and CDR2 (germline): SNHLY, FYNNEI. Deletions cut 7 bases from V and 2 bases from J, with 11 bases between. This CDR3 reads CASNLGANTEAFF. For the CDR3, the DNA is TGTGCCAGCAATCTGGGGGCAAACACTGAAGCTTTCTTT.

The chain employs TRBV19 and TRBJ2-3; D gene uncertain. The CDR3 sequence is 16 residues long. V was pared by 4 bases and J by 0 bases, with 14 bases between. Germline-derived CDR1 and CDR2 are LNHDA and SQIVND (reference sequence). The CDR3 loop reads CASSTSYVASTDTQYF. The CDR3 DNA reads TGTGCCAGTAGTACCAGCTACGTGGCTAGCACAGATACGCAGTATTTT.

The table lists this clone with a few counts. The V gene is TRBV19, the J gene TRBJ1-6; 7 bases match TRBD1. Germline V gene data show CDR1 as LNHDA and CDR2 as SQIVND (reference sequence). The CDR3 runs to 15 residues. Trimming removed 6 bases from V and 7 bases from J; junction bases left unmatched: 9. The CDR3 protein is CASSPRQGKNSPLHF. Written as DNA, the CDR3 is TGTGCCAGTAGCCCTCGACAGGGCAAGAATTCACCCCTCCACTTT.

CDR3 bases: TGTGCCAGCAGCTCTCCCGGGGGGAGCTATGGCTACACCTTC. Amino acid sequence: CASSSPGGSYGYTF. The chain recombines TRBV7-9 with TRBJ1-2; perhaps TRBD1 as D (5 bases). Germline V CDR1 and CDR2: SEHNR, FQNEAQ (reference sequence). The V end lost 4 bases, the J end lost 4 bases, and 13 bases lay between the germline ends. CDR3 length: 14 amino acids.

This chain uses TRBV5-6 with TRBJ1-5, with a tentative D call TRBD1 (6 bases). From germline, CDR1 is SGHDT and CDR2 YYEEEE. Between the trimmed V and J ends, which lost 0 bases and 1 base, there was a span of 11 bases. This CDR3 is 16 amino acids long. Written as DNA, the CDR3 is TGTGCCAGCAGCTTGGCCTTCGGGACAAGCAATCAGCCCCAGCATTTT. It is translated as CASSLAFGTSNQPQHF.

V gene TRBV6-5 combines with J gene TRBJ2-1, with 7 bases aligning to TRBD1. Germline V CDR1 and CDR2: MNHEY, SVGAGI. This CDR3 contains 14 residues. V was pared by 9 bases and J by 4 bases, with 9 bases of the junction left unmatched. The CDR3 nucleotides read TGTGCCAGTGGGATCGGGACAGATTACAATGAGCAGTTCTTC. Its protein is CASGIGTDYNEQFF.